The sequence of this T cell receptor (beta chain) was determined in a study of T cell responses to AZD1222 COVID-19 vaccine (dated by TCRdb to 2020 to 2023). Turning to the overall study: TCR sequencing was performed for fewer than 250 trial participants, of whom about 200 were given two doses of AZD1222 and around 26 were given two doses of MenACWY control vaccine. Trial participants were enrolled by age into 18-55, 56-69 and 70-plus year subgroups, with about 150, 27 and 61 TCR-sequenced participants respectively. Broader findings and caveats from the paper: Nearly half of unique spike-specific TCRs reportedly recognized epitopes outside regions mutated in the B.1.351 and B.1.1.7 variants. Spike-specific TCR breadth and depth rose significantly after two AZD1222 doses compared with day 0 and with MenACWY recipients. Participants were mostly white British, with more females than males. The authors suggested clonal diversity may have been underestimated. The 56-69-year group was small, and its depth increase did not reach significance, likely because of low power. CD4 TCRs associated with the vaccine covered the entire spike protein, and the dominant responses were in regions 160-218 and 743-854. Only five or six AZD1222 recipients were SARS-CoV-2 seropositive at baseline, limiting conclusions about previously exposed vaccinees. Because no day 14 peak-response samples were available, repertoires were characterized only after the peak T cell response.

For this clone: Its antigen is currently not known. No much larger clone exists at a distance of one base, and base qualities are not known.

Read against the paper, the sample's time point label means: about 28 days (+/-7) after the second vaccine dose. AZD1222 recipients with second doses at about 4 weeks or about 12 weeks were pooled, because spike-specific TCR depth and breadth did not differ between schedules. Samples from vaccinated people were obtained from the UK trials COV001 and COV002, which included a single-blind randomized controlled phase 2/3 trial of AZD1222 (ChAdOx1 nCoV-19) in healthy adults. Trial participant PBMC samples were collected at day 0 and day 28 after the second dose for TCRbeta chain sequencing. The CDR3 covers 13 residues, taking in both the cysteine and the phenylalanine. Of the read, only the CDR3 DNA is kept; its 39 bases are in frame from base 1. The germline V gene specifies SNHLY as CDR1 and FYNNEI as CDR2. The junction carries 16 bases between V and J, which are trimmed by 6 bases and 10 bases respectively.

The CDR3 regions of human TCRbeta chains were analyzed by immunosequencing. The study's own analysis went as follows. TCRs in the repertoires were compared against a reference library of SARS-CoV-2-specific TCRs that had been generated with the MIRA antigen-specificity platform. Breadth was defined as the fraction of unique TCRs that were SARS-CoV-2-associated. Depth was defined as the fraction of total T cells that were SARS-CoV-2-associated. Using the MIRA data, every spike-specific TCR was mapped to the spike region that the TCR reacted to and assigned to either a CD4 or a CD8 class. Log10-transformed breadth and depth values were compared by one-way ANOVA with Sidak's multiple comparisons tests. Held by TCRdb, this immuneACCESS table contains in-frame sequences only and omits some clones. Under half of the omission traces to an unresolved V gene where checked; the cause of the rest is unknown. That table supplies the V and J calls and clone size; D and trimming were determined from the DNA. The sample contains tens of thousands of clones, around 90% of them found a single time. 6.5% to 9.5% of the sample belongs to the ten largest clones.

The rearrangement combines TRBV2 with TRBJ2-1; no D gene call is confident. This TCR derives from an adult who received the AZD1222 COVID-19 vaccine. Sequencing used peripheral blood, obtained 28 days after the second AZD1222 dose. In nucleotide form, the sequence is TGTGCCAGCAGGGACGGACCAGCCAGGGAGCAGTTCTTC. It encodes CASRDGPAREQFF.